This TCR beta chain stems from a study of shared clonotypes between healthy human individuals. Study context: Each donor contributed plates that comprised three CD4 naive, three CD4 memory, two CD8 naive and one CD8 memory.

TCRdb's table, derived via immunoSEQ multiplex PCR, lists solely in-frame clones and lacks some. The data show roughly 2,300,000 clones, about nine tenths seen once. Germline assignment: CDR1 SGHRS and CDR2 YFSETQ. The CDR3 runs 14 residues. The trim removed 3 bases at V and 6 bases at J, leaving 8 bases unmatched. This receptor was identified in a man aged 18-30 years in good health. Some clones in this sample may be carry-over from other donors' samples. The V and J genes are TRBV5-1 and TRBJ2-7; 8 positions agree with TRBD1. Sample: naive CD4+ T cells from PBMCs. Regarding subset: CD45RA+ positively selected. The chain's CDR3 is CASSWDGQGGEQYF. The DNA for the CDR3 is TGCGCCAGCAGCTGGGATGGACAGGGCGGCGAGCAGTACTTC.